This passage covers 24 T cell receptor beta chains from one sample sequenced in a study of regulatory T cells in long-lasting Graves disease. Time point in this sample: newly diagnosed GD, antithyroid drugs for less than 3 months. TCR sequences were obtained from RNA taken from PBMCs. Construction of the TCR beta libraries employed iRepertoire HTBI primers in conjunction with Arm-PCR of CDR3 regions. TCRdb itself ran the multiplex PCR reads through MiXCR, one entry per CDR3 protein. Counted here are a few hundred thousand distinct CDR3 sequences, 15% to 20% occurring once; the ten biggest clones make up 14%. This sample also appeared in a second study, on T cells in Graves' hyperthyroidism and ophthalmopathy.

Sequenced here: peripheral blood mononuclear cells (PBMCs), sampled at new diagnosis, from a patient treated with antithyroid drugs. These receptors all stem from a woman younger than 45 with Graves disease.

This clonotype was recorded at least ten times. The chain couples TRBV18 to TRBJ2-5; no reliable D call. Germline CDR1 KGHSH, CDR2 LQKENI. V shed 4 bases and J shed 3 bases, with 9 bases lying between them. The CDR3 covers 13 residues. The CDR3 nucleotides read TGTGCCAGCTCACACACGGAGAAAGAGACCCAGTACTTC. Translated, it gives CASSHTEKETQYF.

The table lists this clonotype with many counts. The chain carries TRBV29-1 and TRBJ1-4; a possible D gene is TRBD1 (5 bases). With 7 bases removed from V and 8 bases from J, the gap between germline ends came to 14 bases. CDR1 is SQVTM, CDR2 ANQGSEA, per germline. The CDR3 extends over 12 amino acids. The CDR3 DNA follows: TGCAGCGGTCGGGACCATCGAGAAAAACTGTTTTTT. This sequence encodes CSGRDHREKLFF.

This clonotype has a count of ten or more. This sequence joins TRBV2 and TRBJ2-1, with 11 positions matching TRBD2. Germline V lookup: CDR1 SNHLY, CDR2 FYNNEI. V was pared by 1 base and J by 8 bases, with 7 bases of the junction left unmatched. The CDR3 totals 16 residues. This CDR3 is CASSEVTSGAYHEQFF. The CDR3 DNA follows: TGTGCCAGCAGTGAAGTGACTAGCGGGGCTTACCATGAGCAGTTCTTC.

In this sample, this clonotype turned up many times. The chain joins TRBV6-1 to TRBJ1-1; TRBD1 is a possible D gene (6 bases). Germline lookup yields CDR1 MNHNS and CDR2 SASEGT. With 6 bases removed from V and 1 base from J, the gap between germline ends came to 12 bases. The CDR3 totals 14 residues. The chain's CDR3 is CASRGGAGNTEAFF. DNA for the CDR3: TGTGCCAGCAGAGGGGGGGCTGGGAACACTGAAGCTTTCTTT.

The V and J genes are TRBV18 and TRBJ1-1; 8 bases agree with TRBD1. Looked up from germline, CDR1 is KGHSH and CDR2 is LQKENI. With V trimmed by 3 bases and J by 4 bases, 4 bases remained unmatched. The CDR3 has 14 residues. DNA for the CDR3: TGTGCCAGCTCACCGGACAGGGCGGGCACTGAAGCTTTCTTT. Translation: CASSPDRAGTEAFF.

Remarks on this clonotype: This clone may be a read error of a much larger clone one base away. In nucleotides, the CDR3 is TGTGTCAGCAGCCCACCTAATTACAGGGCCGGGGAGCTGTTTTTT. As protein: CVSSPPNYRAGELFF. The chain carries TRBV7-9 and TRBJ2-2; the D gene is possibly TRBD1 (6 bases). Germline assignment: CDR1 SEHNR and CDR2 FQNEAQ (reference sequence). The CDR3 sequence is 15 residues long.

In this sample, this clonotype turned up many times. Mismatch with germline at one junction end may stem from a read error. The chain recombines TRBV5-1 with TRBJ2-7; 7 bases are shared with TRBD1. CDR3 length: 14 amino acids. In germline, CDR1 is SGHRS, CDR2 YFSETQ. The CDR3 protein is CASSLGAGGYEQYF. The CDR3 DNA is TGTGCCAGCAGCTTGGGAGCAGGGGGCTACGAGCAGTACTTC. Filled out from reference TRBV5-1 and TRBJ2-7, the complete variable domain reads KAGVTQTPRYLIKTRGQQVTLSCSPISGHRSVSWYQQTPGQGLQFLFEYFSETQRNKGNFPGRFSGRQFSNSRSEMNVSTLELGDSALYLCASSLGAGGYEQYFGPGTRLTVT.

This clonotype was seen at least ten times. This sequence joins TRBV6-5 and TRBJ1-3; unclear D gene. V dropped 4 bases and J dropped 3 bases, with 16 bases sitting between them. The CDR3 runs 16 residues. CDR1 and CDR2 (germline): MNHEY, SVGAGI. The chain's CDR3 is CASSSNRLRFGNTIYF. Written as DNA, the CDR3 is TGTGCCAGCAGTTCCAACCGGCTGAGGTTTGGAAACACCATATATTTT.

This clonotype was seen repeatedly, ten times or more. The rearrangement uses TRBV3-1 and TRBJ1-5; TRBD1 might be the D (5 bases). Germline values: CDR1 LGHDT, CDR2 YNNKEL (reference sequence). This CDR3 spans 15 amino acids. V was cut by 0 bases and J by 4 bases, with 10 bases left in between. The CDR3 here is CASSQDTGRNQPQHF. CDR3 DNA: TGTGCCAGCAGCCAAGATACAGGCCGGAATCAGCCCCAGCATTTT.

The chain recombines TRBV9 with TRBJ1-3, with D maybe TRBD1 (5 bases). This CDR3 region has 15 residues. The germline V and J ends were trimmed by 1 base and 0 bases, with 8 bases remaining between them. From germline, CDR1 is SGDLS and CDR2 YYNGEE. CDR3 sequence (DNA): TGTGCCAGCAGCGTACAGGGCACCTCTGGAAACACCATATATTTT. This translates into CASSVQGTSGNTIYF.

A word on this clonotype: This may be a read error: a much more frequent sequence differs by one nucleotide. The chain uses TRBV6-5 and TRBJ2-3; perhaps D is TRBD1 or TRBD2 (5 bases each). This CDR3 contains 16 residues. From germline, CDR1 is MNHEY and CDR2 SVGAGI. The CDR3 here is CASSYSLGRGSDTQCF. The CDR3 DNA sequence: TGTGCCAGCAGTTACTCGTTGGGACGTGGGTCAGATACGCAGTGTTTT.

The genes are TRBV20-1 and TRBJ2-5; 12 bases line up with TRBD2. CDR1 and CDR2 (germline): DFQATT, SNEGSKA (reference sequence). The CDR3 runs 18 residues. J gave up 1 base and V 1 base, and 10 bases lay outside the gene matches. In DNA form, the CDR3 reads TGCAGTGCTAGAGTGGCTAGCGGGGGGGCAGACACCCAAGAGACCCAGTACTTC. Its protein product is CSARVASGGADTQETQYF.

CDR3 DNA sequence: TGCAGTGCTCAGGTAGCGGGGGGGCCCTCCTACGAGCAGTACTTC. Translation gives CSAQVAGGPSYEQYF. This chain links TRBV20-1 with TRBJ2-7; 11 nucleotides match TRBD2. The V and J ends lost 5 bases and 0 bases, in that order; junction bases with no gene match: 6. The CDR3 has 15 amino acids. Germline assignment: CDR1 DFQATT and CDR2 SNEGSKA (reference sequence).

The chain is built from TRBV20-1 and TRBJ2-7; possible D gene TRBD2, 6 bases. Trimming left V 3 bases short and J 0 bases short, with 9 bases between. In germline, CDR1 is DFQATT, CDR2 SNEGSKA (reference sequence). The CDR3 sequence is 13 residues long. The CDR3 DNA follows: TGCAGTGCTAGGGGCGGGACCTCCTACGAGCAGTACTTC. Its translation: CSARGGTSYEQYF.

In its sample, this clonotype was seen a few times. The gene calls are TRBV5-4 and TRBJ1-1; D possibly corresponds to TRBD1 (5 bases). The V end lost 3 bases, the J end lost 3 bases, and 12 bases lay between the germline ends. The CDR3 is made up of 14 amino acids. From germline, CDR1 is SGHNT and CDR2 YYREEE (reference sequence). The CDR3, as DNA: TGTGCCAGCAGCTGGGGTAGAGGGGACACTGAAGCTTTCTTT. As protein: CASSWGRGDTEAFF.

This clonotype was detected many times. V and J are TRBV27 and TRBJ1-2; D perhaps matches TRBD1 (5 bases). Germline V lookup: CDR1 MNHEY, CDR2 SMNVEV (reference sequence). CDR3 length: 12 amino acids. V was trimmed by 5 bases and J by 6 bases, leaving 10 bases between them. This CDR3 is CASSDDSHGYTF. As DNA, the CDR3 is TGTGCCAGCAGTGACGACAGTCATGGCTACACCTTC.

A note on this clonotype: A read error is possible here, since a much larger clone lies one base away. The V gene is TRBV12-3 or TRBV12-4, the J gene TRBJ2-1; D possibly corresponds to TRBD1 (5 bases). The CDR3 consists of 15 residues. Trimming removed 5 bases at V and 10 bases at J, with 21 bases between. In DNA, the CDR3 is TGTGCCAGCAGTCCCAGAGGACACTGGAACTACGAGCAGTTCTTC. It is translated as CASSPRGHWNYEQFF.

This clonotype came up many times. The genes are TRBV15 and TRBJ1-5; 7 bases match TRBD1. CDR1 is LNHNV, CDR2 YYDKDF, per germline (reference sequence). The CDR3 is 15 amino acids. V lost 3 bases to trimming and J lost 4 bases; unmatched junction nucleotides: 6. CDR3 nucleotides: TGTGCCACCAGCAGCGACAGGGTCCGGAATCAGCCCCAGCATTTT. Translation gives CATSSDRVRNQPQHF.

This clonotype was seen many times. This chain joins TRBV2 and TRBJ2-5; no reliable D call. V was trimmed by 8 bases and J by 3 bases, leaving 1 base between them. The CDR3 extends over 9 amino acids. Germline V gene sequence: CDR1 SNHLY, CDR2 FYNNEI. The CDR3 DNA sequence: TGTGCCAGCGAAGAGACCCAGTACTTC. Its translation is CASEETQYF.

The rearrangement joins TRBV6-1 to TRBJ2-1; D is uncertain. The germline CDR1 and CDR2 sequences are MNHNS and SASEGT. V was trimmed by 5 bases and J by 4 bases, leaving 6 bases between them. This CDR3 spans 12 amino acids. CDR3 protein: CASSQPYNEQFF. CDR3 DNA: TGTGCCAGCAGTCAACCTTACAATGAGCAGTTCTTC.

This clonotype was counted ten times or more. This rearrangement joins TRBV27 to TRBJ2-7; possible D gene TRBD2, 5 bases. Trimming took off 4 bases at V and 4 bases at J, with 20 bases between the two ends. The CDR3 sequence is 16 residues long. Germline loops: CDR1 MNHEY, CDR2 SMNVEV (reference sequence). CDR3 in amino acids: CASSSSFLEAWYEQYF. The CDR3 DNA sequence: TGTGCCAGCAGTTCTTCTTTCCTGGAGGCCTGGTACGAGCAGTACTTC.

This clonotype was found many times. The V call is TRBV7-2, the J call TRBJ1-1; TRBD1 might be the D (5 bases). Germline CDR1 and CDR2: SGHTA and FQGNSA. This CDR3 is 15 amino acids long. V was pared by 3 bases and J by 0 bases, with 11 bases between. The CDR3 region is CASSFRDSMNTEAFF. The CDR3 DNA follows: TGTGCCAGCAGCTTCCGAGACAGCATGAACACTGAAGCTTTCTTT. Variable domain in full (rest from reference TRBV7-2 and TRBJ1-1): GAGVSQSPSNKVTEKGKDVELRCDPISGHTALYWYRQSLGQGLEFLIYFQGNSAPDKSGLPSDRFSAERTGGSVSTLTIQRTQQEDSAVYLCASSFRDSMNTEAFFGQGTRLTVV.

In its sample, this clonotype was seen many times. The chain recombines TRBV27 with TRBJ2-3, with TRBD1 matching over 7 bases. There are 15 residues in the CDR3. V dropped 7 bases and J dropped 4; count of bases not matched to a gene: 11. The germline V gene encodes CDR1 MNHEY and CDR2 SMNVEV (reference sequence). The CDR3 coding sequence is TGTGCCAGCACCCTAGGGGGACAGTGGGCAGATACGCAGTATTTT. It is translated as CASTLGGQWADTQYF.

This clonotype was recorded at least ten times. This chain connects TRBV5-1 to TRBJ2-3; D remains unclear. The V gene lost 6 bases and the J gene lost 2 bases, with 10 bases spanning the gap. CDR3 length equals 13 residues. Germline-derived CDR1 and CDR2 are SGHRS and YFSETQ. CDR3 region: CASIGSYTDTQYF. CDR3 coding DNA: TGCGCCAGCATTGGCAGCTACACAGATACGCAGTATTTT.